These T cell receptor beta chains were read from a single sample in a study of cytomegalovirus exposure and HLA in healthy donors. Assay: immunoSEQ multiplex PCR; the TCRdb copy retains only in-frame clones and omits some. The sample lists 130,000 or so clones, 70% to 90% occurring once. Sequences were obtained from PBMCs. Source of these receptors: a woman in her twenties or thirties in good health and CMV-seropositive. Each CDR3 is given with its conserved first and last residue. The order of the fields is CDR3 length, V gene, clone size, J gene, D gene, CDR3 DNA, CDR3 protein. D genes are given only for firm matches. Rows give clone size only sometimes, using once, few, many, or a class for an expanded clone.

15	TRBV28	-	TRBJ1-5	-	TGTGCCAGCAGTGGGATTCAGGGTGGTAGGCAGCCCCAGCATTTT	CASSGIQGGRQPQHF
15	TRBV27	-	TRBJ2-5	-	TGTGCCAGCAGCCCCCGAAAGGGGCGCAGGGAGACCCAGTACTTC	CASSPRKGRRETQYF
15	TRBV6-5	once	TRBJ2-5	TRBD2	TGTGCCAGCAGTTTAGGGACTAGCGGGGTTGGGACCCAGTACTTC	CASSLGTSGVGTQYF
14	TRBV28	-	TRBJ2-5	-	TGTGCCAGCAGCCCAGACGGAGCAAGAGTCGCCCAGTACTTC	CASSPDGARVAQYF
13	TRBV2	-	TRBJ1-2	TRBD1	TGTGCCAGCAGCTACCGACAGGGCCCTGGCTACACCTTC	CASSYRQGPGYTF
15	TRBV15	-	TRBJ2-3	-	TGTGCCACCAGCCCACGGGGAAGCGCCACAGATACGCAGTATTTT	CATSPRGSATDTQYF
16	TRBV2	-	TRBJ2-3	-	TGTGCCAGCAGTGTCCTGGCGCCAGGTGGCACAGATACGCAGTATTTT	CASSVLAPGGTDTQYF
15	TRBV5-1	many	TRBJ2-3	-	TGCGCCAGCATCCCTGGGGGCGGAAGCACAGATACGCAGTATTTT	CASIPGGGSTDTQYF
15	TRBV5-1	-	TRBJ1-2	-	TGCGCCAGCAGCCAGAACATTCAACGGGACTATGGCTACACCTTC	CASSQNIQRDYGYTF
16	TRBV5-4	-	TRBJ2-5	-	TGTGCCAGCAGCCGGACGTCTGTTAGGAGGCAAGAGACCCAGTACTTC	CASSRTSVRRQETQYF
15	TRBV27	-	TRBJ1-3	-	TGTGCCAGCAGTTTCGGGGGGGCAGCGGGAAACACCATATATTTT	CASSFGGAAGNTIYF
17	TRBV2	-	TRBJ2-3	-	TGTGCCAGCAGTGGTTTTAAGGGAGCCGGGTTGACAGATACGCAGTATTTT	CASSGFKGAGLTDTQYF
16	TRBV9	-	TRBJ2-3	-	TGTGCCAGCAGCCCCCGTAGCGGTTTTAGCACAGATACGCAGTATTTT	CASSPRSGFSTDTQYF
14	TRBV13	once	TRBJ1-1	-	TGTGCCAGCAGCCGTAACGACAGGAACACTGAAGCTTTCTTT	CASSRNDRNTEAFF
15	TRBV28	-	TRBJ2-3	TRBD2	TGTGCCAGCACTTTGGGGGGACTAGCAACAGATACGCAGTATTTT	CASTLGGLATDTQYF
15	TRBV6-1	-	TRBJ2-3	TRBD2	TGTGCCAGCAGCCGCGGGAGAGTGAGTACAGATACGCAGTATTTT	CASSRGRVSTDTQYF
15	TRBV5-4	-	TRBJ2-7	TRBD1	TGTGCCAGCAGCCCAGGGACAGGGGGAGCCTACGAGCAGTACTTC	CASSPGTGGAYEQYF
16	TRBV6-7	-	TRBJ1-2	TRBD1	TGTGCCAGCAGTCTGGGAGGGACAGGGGGGAACTATGGCTACACCTTC	CASSLGGTGGNYGYTF
14	TRBV7-9	-	TRBJ2-1	TRBD1	TGTGCCAGCAGCCTAGTGGACAGGGCCCATGAGCAGTTCTTC	CASSLVDRAHEQFF
13	TRBV28	-	TRBJ1-2	TRBD1	TGTGCCAGCAGGCTGACAGGGGGCTATGGCTACACCTTC	CASRLTGGYGYTF
19	TRBV14	-	TRBJ2-7	TRBD1	TGTGCCAGCAGCCAAGAGGCCCGGGACAGGGGCCCGAGCTCCTACGAGCAGTACTTC	CASSQEARDRGPSSYEQYF
15	TRBV5-1	-	TRBJ1-1	-	TGCGCCAGCAGCTTGGCCGGGGGGGTGAACACTGAAGCTTTCTTT	CASSLAGGVNTEAFF
15	TRBV11-3	-	TRBJ2-7	TRBD1	TGTGCCAGCAGCTTAGGACCGACAGGGGTGTACGAGCAGTACTTC	CASSLGPTGVYEQYF
13	TRBV27	-	TRBJ1-2	-	TGTGCCAGCAGTTTATCTCCAGACTATGGCTACACCTTC	CASSLSPDYGYTF
11	TRBV20-1	-	TRBJ1-1	-	TGCAGTGCTGGCACGGGGGCTGAAGCTTTCTTT	CSAGTGAEAFF
14	TRBV2	-	TRBJ2-1	TRBD2	TGTGCCAGCAGAGGTTGGGCGGGAGTCGGTGAGCAGTTCTTC	CASRGWAGVGEQFF
15	TRBV28	-	TRBJ1-2	TRBD1	TGTGCCAGCAGTTTGTGGGACAGATTTAACTATGGCTACACCTTC	CASSLWDRFNYGYTF
16	TRBV2	-	TRBJ2-3	TRBD2	TGTGCCAGCACGCCTAGCGGGAGGGCCTGGACAGATACGCAGTATTTT	CASTPSGRAWTDTQYF
16	TRBV11-2	-	TRBJ2-2	TRBD2	TGTGCCAGCAGCTCCGGCGGACTAGCGGGGGCCGGGGAGCTGTTTTTT	CASSSGGLAGAGELFF
14	TRBV7-7	once	TRBJ2-5	TRBD1	TGTGCCAGCAGTGATCCCGGGACAGGGGATCCCCAGTACTTC	CASSDPGTGDPQYF
15	TRBV5-8	-	TRBJ2-3	-	TGTGCCAGCAGCTTCTTGCGGACTAGCACAGATACGCAGTATTTT	CASSFLRTSTDTQYF
16	TRBV2	-	TRBJ2-7	TRBD1	TGTGCCAGCAGGGACCTTACTGGACAGGGGGCGAGCGAGCAGTACTTC	CASRDLTGQGASEQYF
14	TRBV18	-	TRBJ2-7	TRBD1	TGTGCCAGCTCAACCGGGACAGCGAAATACGAGCAGTACTTC	CASSTGTAKYEQYF
13	TRBV2	once	TRBJ2-1	-	TGTGCCAGCAGGTCTAGCGCATACAATGAGCAGTTCTTC	CASRSSAYNEQFF
18	TRBV4-1	-	TRBJ2-1	-	TGCGCCAGCAGCCAAGGGTGGCGGGGTAGAGGCCTTACAAGTGAGCAGTTCTTC	CASSQGWRGRGLTSEQFF
18	TRBV2	-	TRBJ2-4	TRBD1	TGTGCCAGCAGTCCTACAGGGGTGCGGCTTTTGGCCAAAAACATTCAGTACTTC	CASSPTGVRLLAKNIQYF
10	TRBV6-1	-	TRBJ2-7	-	TGTGCCAGCAGTTCGTTAGCGGAGTACTTC	CASSSLAEYF
15	TRBV6-5	-	TRBJ2-7	-	TGTGCCAGCAGTTACCGCCGGGGGTCTACGTACGAGCAGTACTTC	CASSYRRGSTYEQYF
14	TRBV7-9	-	TRBJ2-3	-	TGTGCCAGCAGCTTACCGGGGGTCACAGATACGCAGTATTTT	CASSLPGVTDTQYF
16	TRBV18	-	TRBJ2-5	-	TGTGCCAGCTCACCGAGAGACAGGCCCGTCCAAGAGACCCAGTACTTC	CASSPRDRPVQETQYF
14	TRBV6-1	-	TRBJ2-5	-	TGTGCCAGCAGTGTGGCCAGATCTCAAGAGACCCAGTACTTC	CASSVARSQETQYF